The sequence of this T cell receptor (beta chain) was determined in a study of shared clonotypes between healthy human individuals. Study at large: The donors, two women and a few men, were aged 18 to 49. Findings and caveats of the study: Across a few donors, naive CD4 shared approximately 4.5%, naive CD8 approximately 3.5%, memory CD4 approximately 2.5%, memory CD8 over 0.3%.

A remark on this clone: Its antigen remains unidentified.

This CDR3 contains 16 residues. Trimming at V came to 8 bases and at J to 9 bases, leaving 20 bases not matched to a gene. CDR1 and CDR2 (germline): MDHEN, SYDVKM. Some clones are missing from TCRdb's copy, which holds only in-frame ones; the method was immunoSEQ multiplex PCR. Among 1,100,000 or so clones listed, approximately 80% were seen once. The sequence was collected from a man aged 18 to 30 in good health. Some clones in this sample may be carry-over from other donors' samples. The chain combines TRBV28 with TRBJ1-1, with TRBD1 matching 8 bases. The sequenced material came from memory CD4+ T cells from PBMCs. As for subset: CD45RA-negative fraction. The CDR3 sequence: CASRVSTGTGGAKAFF. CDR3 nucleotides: TGTGCCAGCCGCGTCTCCACCGGGACAGGAGGGGCCAAAGCTTTCTTT.